Shown below are 12 T cell receptor beta chains from a single sample sequenced in a study of shared clonotypes between healthy human individuals. TCRdb's copy holds only in-frame clones and misses some; the assay was immunoSEQ multiplex PCR. Of approximately 700,000 clones listed, approximately 73% were seen once; the top ten hold 1.5% to 2%. Sequencing used memory CD4+ T cells sorted from blood. Described subset: CD45RA-negative fraction. All receptors come from a woman aged 25 to 39 in good health.

In this sample, this clone turned up once. This chain joins TRBV29-1 and TRBJ2-4, with 10 positions matching TRBD1. After removal of 4 bases from V and 0 bases from J, the junction contained 9 bases not matched to a gene. The CDR3 covers 17 residues. CDR1 and CDR2 from the germline V gene are SQVTM and ANQGSEA. The DNA of the CDR3 is TGCAGCGTTGGGGGACAGGGGACTATGTTAGCCAAAAACATTCAGTACTTC. It encodes CSVGGQGTMLAKNIQYF.

The genes are TRBV2 and TRBJ1-5; 7 nucleotides align to TRBD1. The V gene end was trimmed by 6 bases and the J gene end by 4 bases; junction bases not matched to a gene: 3. The V gene's germline CDR1 is SNHLY and CDR2 FYNNEI. The CDR3 is made up of 13 amino acids. The CDR3 DNA reads TGTGCCAGCAGACAGGGGCCTAATCAGCCCCAGCATTTT. This gives the protein CASRQGPNQPQHF.

Of note for this clone: Other nucleotide sequences from this sample produce the same CDR3. This sequence joins TRBV28 and TRBJ1-1; 8 bases align to TRBD1. The germline CDR1 and CDR2 sequences are MDHEN and SYDVKM. The CDR3 extends over 12 amino acids. Losses at the gene ends were 8 bases for V and 4 bases for J; bases not matched to a gene: 3. CDR3 DNA sequence: TGTGCCAGCCGTACAGGGGGCACTGAAGCTTTCTTT. This encodes CASRTGGTEAFF.

This chain links TRBV6-6 with TRBJ1-2; a weak D match, TRBD1 (5 bases). The CDR3 runs 15 residues. From germline, CDR1 is MNHNY and CDR2 SVGAGI (reference sequence). V lost 2 bases and J lost 3, with 13 bases in between. CDR3 nucleotides: TGTGCCAGCAGTTACGCGAGGGGAGGACACTATGGCTACACCTTC. It is translated as CASSYARGGHYGYTF.

V usage is TRBV28 and J usage is TRBJ1-5; weak D call: TRBD1 (6 bases). This CDR3 contains 15 residues. With 6 bases removed from V and 2 bases from J, the gap between germline ends came to 14 bases. Germline assignment: CDR1 MDHEN and CDR2 SYDVKM. DNA for the CDR3: TGTGCCAGCAGCAGACATGGGGGCGGCAATCAGCCCCAGCATTTT. Translating gives CASSRHGGGNQPQHF.

The rearrangement links TRBV6-4 to TRBJ2-3; 8 nucleotides agree with TRBD2. The CDR3 is 16 amino acids. J was trimmed by 3 bases and V by 2 bases; bases with no gene match: 7. The V gene's germline CDR1 is MRHNA and CDR2 SNTAGT. The CDR3 DNA reads as TGTGCCAGCAGTGACCAAGCGGGAGTAGAGACAGATACGCAGTATTTT. This codes for CASSDQAGVETDTQYF.

This sequence joins TRBV7-7 and TRBJ2-2; D remains unclear. The germline gives CDR1 SSHAT, CDR2 FNYEAQ (reference sequence). The CDR3 has 16 residues. V was shortened by 0 bases and J by 0 bases, with 8 bases between the two germline ends. The CDR3 here is CASSLAANANTGELFF. The CDR3 DNA reads TGTGCCAGCAGCTTAGCTGCCAACGCGAACACCGGGGAGCTGTTTTTT.

The chain carries TRBV5-1 and TRBJ2-1; 10 positions agree with TRBD1. The germline V gene encodes CDR1 SGHRS and CDR2 YFSETQ. V gave up 4 bases and J gave up 4 bases; unmatched junction bases: 5. This CDR3 is 15 amino acids long. This CDR3 is CASSQDRGAYNEQFF. In DNA, the CDR3 is TGCGCCAGCAGCCAGGACAGGGGGGCATACAATGAGCAGTTCTTC.

The J gene is TRBJ1-4, the V gene TRBV6-1; a possible D gene is TRBD1 (5 bases). The CDR3 sequence is 15 residues long. Germline-derived CDR1 and CDR2 are MNHNS and SASEGT. V dropped 6 bases and J dropped 6 bases, with 17 bases sitting between them. CDR3 amino acids: CASRSTGARDEKLFF. The CDR3 nucleotides are TGTGCCAGCAGATCGACCGGGGCGAGGGATGAAAAACTGTTTTTT.

This clone was detected only a few times. This rearrangement joins TRBV27 to TRBJ1-1, with D perhaps TRBD1 (6 bases). Germline-derived CDR1 and CDR2 are MNHEY and SMNVEV (reference sequence). The CDR3 has 15 residues. The ends were cut back, 7 bases at V and 0 bases at J, with 15 bases in the middle. CDR3 loop: CASMRQAPVNTEAFF. The CDR3 DNA follows: TGTGCCAGCATGAGACAGGCCCCTGTGAACACTGAAGCTTTCTTT.

The rearrangement links TRBV7-3 to TRBJ1-2; TRBD1 might be the D (5 bases). The CDR3 consists of 17 residues. The ends were cut back, 5 bases at V and 6 bases at J, with 25 bases in the middle. The germline V gene encodes CDR1 SGHTA and CDR2 FQGTGA. CDR3 sequence: CASSPQPGGWDWDGYTF. CDR3 DNA sequence: TGTGCCAGCAGCCCGCAACCGGGGGGTTGGGACTGGGATGGCTACACCTTC.

This clone was detected a few times. The gene calls are TRBV10-2 and TRBJ1-4, with D uncertain. Looked up from germline, CDR1 is WSHSY and CDR2 is SAAADI. The CDR3 totals 12 residues. V lost 10 bases to trimming and J lost 8 bases, with 14 bases between them. The CDR3 loop reads CATSRSQEKLFF. Written as DNA, the CDR3 is TGCGCCACTTCGAGGTCGCAGGAAAAACTGTTTTTT.